The sequence of this T cell receptor beta chain was determined in a study of blood T cell repertoires in COVID-19. The age range of participants was about 18 to 100 years, with residence in about two dozen US areas. Cohort allocation depended upon clinical history that participants reported. Germline values: CDR1 LGHDT, CDR2 YNNKEL (reference sequence). The CDR3 runs to 15 residues. Trimming stripped 0 bases from V and 4 bases from J, with 12 bases between. Authors' processing steps: From reference gene primer amplification, estimates of nucleated cell counts were derived. The table came from immunoSEQ multiplex PCR; TCRdb's copy has only in-frame clones and leaves some out. Clone size and V and J calls were adopted from that table, with D and trimming inferred from the DNA. The sample includes roughly 190,000 clones, around 87% of them seen just once.

V gene TRBV3-1 (or the pseudogene TRBV3-2) combines with J gene TRBJ1-1; TRBD1 is a possible D gene (6 bases). This receptor was identified in a woman in her thirties or forties in a cohort exposed to, infected with or recovered from COVID-19 (not recorded which). Sample: PBMCs or T cells enriched from blood (not recorded which). The CDR3 loop is CASSQEGGGLTEAFF. The CDR3 DNA reads as TGTGCCAGCAGCCAAGAAGGGGGGGGACTCACTGAAGCTTTCTTT.